The 3 T cell receptor beta chains below all came from one sample that was sequenced in a study of T cell clonality in common variable immunodeficiency. Assay: immunoSEQ multiplex PCR; the TCRdb copy retains only in-frame clones and omits some. The sample has around 45,000 clones, none seen only once. Sequences were obtained from peripheral blood mononuclear cells. These receptors were obtained from a person between 18 and 75 years old in good health.

In its sample, this clone was seen many times. The read is 3 residues too short to cover the CDR3 end, so that end is filled in from the germline J gene. The chain joins TRBV7-8 to TRBJ2-7; 7 positions agree with TRBD2. The junction had 10 bases not matched to a gene; V was cut back by 5 bases and J by 6 bases. From germline, CDR1 is SGHVS and CDR2 FQNEAQ. There are 14 residues in the CDR3. CDR3 sequence reads: CASSLGTTGGEQYF. CDR3 DNA, as far as it was read: TGTGCCAGCAGCCTGGGGACTACCGGAGGCGAG.

This clone was detected ten times or more. The read ends 3 residues early relative to the CDR3; the germline J gene fills the gap. The chain couples TRBV5-4 to TRBJ2-1, with unresolved D. V shed 2 bases and J shed 7 bases, with 7 bases lying between them. The CDR3 covers 12 residues. Germline loops: CDR1 SGHNT, CDR2 YYREEE (reference sequence). The CDR3 bases that were read are TGTGCCAGCAGCTTAGGGCAGAATGAG. Protein sequence: CASSLGQNE. The entire CDR3 sequence reads CASSLGQNEQFF.

In its sample, this clone was seen many times. The CDR3 goes on 3 residues after the read ends, and that part is filled in from the germline J gene. This chain uses TRBV18 with TRBJ2-1; TRBD2 aligns across 13 bases. Trimming at V came to 6 bases and at J to 8 bases, leaving 7 bases not matched to a gene. The CDR3 runs 15 residues. The germline CDR1 and CDR2 sequences are KGHSH and LQKENI. The CDR3 reads CASSLGTSGMYEQFF. CDR3 DNA (partial): TGTGCCAGCTCCCTTGGGACTAGCGGGATGTATGAG.